This TCR beta chain was recovered during a study of blood T cell repertoires in COVID-19. Either two negative PCRs, clearance, or symptom resolution qualified Cohort 3 donors as recovered. Here immunoSEQ multiplex PCR was the method, and the copy in TCRdb shows in-frame clones only, minus some. The table shows roughly 170,000 clones, with approximately 87% occurring only once. The TCR sequence derives from a woman between 45 and 65 years old who had recovered from COVID-19. Material for sequencing was PBMCs or T cells enriched from blood (not recorded which).

The CDR3 sequence: CAIRRAGNSYNEQFF. CDR3 DNA sequence: TGTGCCATCCGCCGAGCGGGGAACTCCTACAATGAGCAGTTCTTC. The chain combines TRBV6-5 with TRBJ2-1; 7 bases are shared with TRBD2. The CDR3 length is 15 residues. V dropped 10 bases and J dropped 0; count of bases not matched to a gene: 9. The germline CDR1 and CDR2 sequences are MNHEY and SVGAGI.